A selection of T cell receptor beta chains follows, all from one sample in a study of T cells after yellow fever vaccination. TCRdb re-called the 5' RACE reads through MiXCR, storing one row per CDR3 protein. Of approximately 74,000 distinct CDR3 sequences in the sample, around 6.5% are singletons; the top ten hold roughly a third. The input for sequencing was CD8+ T cells sorted from PBMCs, taken around 5 days after the first yellow fever vaccination. The receptors shown here come from a man younger than 35 who received the YFV17D yellow fever vaccine. CDR3s include the opening cysteine and the closing phenylalanine or tryptophan. The D gene is left open where the match is weak. Size is omitted from some rows. Given values are once, few, many or a class for expanded clones.

J	V	size	D	DNA	CDR3
TRBJ2-3	TRBV5-6	NA	NA	TGTGCCAGCAGCCCGAGGGGGGAGGTGATAGGAGATACGCAGTATTTT	CASSPRGEVIGDTQYF
TRBJ2-1	TRBV11-2	many	NA	TGTGCCAGCAGCTTTGGCCAGACAGGCCCCCCGAACAATGAGCAGTTCTTC	CASSFGQTGPPNNEQFF
TRBJ2-1	TRBV2	NA	TRBD2	TGTGCCAGCAGTCCCGGGACTAGCGGGGGGTCCTACAATGAGCAGTTCTTC	CASSPGTSGGSYNEQFF
TRBJ1-5	TRBV4-3	many	TRBD1	TGCGCCAGCAGCCAAGATCGGACAGGATTAAATCAGCCCCAGCATTTT	CASSQDRTGLNQPQHF
TRBJ2-1	TRBV12-5	NA	NA	TGTGCTAGTGGTTTGGTACTTTTCGAGGGGCGTACGGAGGGTGAGCAGTTCTTC	CASGLVLFEGRTEGEQFF
TRBJ2-5	TRBV5-4	NA	NA	TGTGCCAGCAGCCAGGGACACCCAGAGACCCAGTACTTC	CASSQGHPETQYF
TRBJ1-2	TRBV7-9	NA	NA	TGTGCCAGCAGTTATATCCCGGGTCGCTATGGCTACACCTTC	CASSYIPGRYGYTF
TRBJ2-5	TRBV5-6	few	NA	TGTGCCAGCAGCTTTGACAGCAAGTACCAAGAGACCCAGTACTTC	CASSFDSKYQETQYF
TRBJ2-1	TRBV7-9	many	NA	TGTGCCAGCAGCTCAGAGGTGGCAGGGTTCGATGAGCAGTTCTTC	CASSSEVAGFDEQFF
TRBJ2-1	TRBV4-1	NA	NA	TGCGCCAGCAGCCCCCGTGAGGGGGGGGCCGCCTACAGTGAGCAGTTCTTC	CASSPREGGAAYSEQFF
TRBJ2-3	TRBV10-3	many	NA	TGTGCCATCAGTGAGTCTTCGGGATGGGGAAGGACAGATACGCAGTATTTT	CAISESSGWGRTDTQYF
TRBJ2-5	TRBV7-6	few	TRBD2	TGTGCCAGCAGCCCCGAGAGACTAGCGGGGGCTTGGAGGGAGACCCAGTACTTC	CASSPERLAGAWRETQYF
TRBJ2-1	TRBV20-1	many	TRBD1	TGCAGTGCTAACCCAAGAAAGACAGGGGGCTCCTACAATGAGCAGTTCTTC	CSANPRKTGGSYNEQFF
TRBJ1-1	TRBV6-5	NA	TRBD1	TGTGCCAGCAGTTACTCGGAAGGGGGCACGGGAGCTTTCTTT	CASSYSEGGTGAFF
TRBJ2-3	TRBV5-4	NA	TRBD2	TGTGCCAGCAGTGCCGGGACTAGCGGGGGGGCCTCAGATACGCAGTATTTT	CASSAGTSGGASDTQYF
TRBJ2-1	TRBV3-1	NA	NA	TGTGCCAGCAGCCAAGAGGCGGGTGCGAATGAGCAGTTCTTC	CASSQEAGANEQFF
TRBJ2-3	TRBV19	few	NA	TGTGCCAGTAGTATATCTCTTTTTGCAGATACGCAGTATTTT	CASSISLFADTQYF
TRBJ2-7	TRBV25-1	NA	NA	TGTGCCAGCAGATCAAGACGAGAGGCTGGGTACGAGCAGTACTTC	CASRSRREAGYEQYF
TRBJ2-1	TRBV15	many	NA	TGTGCCACCAGTCGACAGATATACAATGAGCAGTTCTTC	CATSRQIYNEQFF
TRBJ2-7	TRBV7-2	many	NA	TGTGCCAGCAGCTTATCGGGATACGAGCAGTACTTC	CASSLSGYEQYF
TRBJ1-6	TRBV6-2/TRBV6-3	NA	NA	TGTGCCGGCCACGGGACGGCTGATAATTCACCCCTCCACTTT	CAGHGTADNSPLHF
TRBJ2-7	TRBV13	few	NA	TGTGCCAGCAGCTTAGGCCACCGATACGAGCAGTACTTC	CASSLGHRYEQYF
TRBJ2-3	TRBV20-1	NA	TRBD2	TGCAGTGCTAGGGAATTAGCGGGGGGGAAAGATACGCAGTATTTT	CSARELAGGKDTQYF
TRBJ2-3	TRBV11-1	many	NA	TGTGCCAGCAGCTCCCCGGGGATCGCAGATACGCAGTATTTT	CASSSPGIADTQYF
TRBJ2-1	TRBV6-5	NA	TRBD2	TGTGCCAGCAGTCTCTTGTCTAGCGGGGTGGGTGGGGAGCAGTTCTTC	CASSLLSSGVGGEQFF
TRBJ2-5	TRBV15	NA	TRBD1	TGTGCCACCAGCAGATCAGGGGGCGGAGAGACCCAGTACTTC	CATSRSGGGETQYF
TRBJ1-1	TRBV7-6	few	NA	TGTGCCAGCAGCGAGGACGGACCTGAATACAACACTGAAGCTTTCTTT	CASSEDGPEYNTEAFF
TRBJ1-5	TRBV6-1	once	TRBD1	TGTGCCAGCAGTAAGACAGGGGGCAATCAGACCCAGCATTTT	CASSKTGGNQTQHF
TRBJ1-4	TRBV7-8	many	NA	TGTGCCAGCAGCTTAGATCAGGAAAAACTGTTTTTT	CASSLDQEKLFF
TRBJ2-7	TRBV11-2	many	NA	TGTGCCAGCAGCTTAGGAGACGCTAACGAGCAGTACTTC	CASSLGDANEQYF